The entry below gives a single T cell receptor beta chain sequence along with its context. Its target is not known. This record belongs to a study of graft-versus-host responses after intestinal transplantation. On the study more broadly: Recipients uniformly received anti-thymocyte globulin induction, followed by tacrolimus and steroids for about 3 years.

The table came from immunoSEQ multiplex PCR; TCRdb's copy has only in-frame clones and leaves some out. The sample lists about 73,000 clones, around 90% seen once, with about 4% in the top ten. Study-level findings and limits: Early post-transplant HvG declines showed an association with peak circulating GvH clone levels. There were GvH clones found in recipient marrow, and some of them appeared first in ileum or blood.

Germline loops: CDR1 MDHEN, CDR2 SYDVKM. Trimming shortened V by 5 bases and J by 3 bases, and 5 bases separated the two germline ends. CDR3 size: 12 residues. V is TRBV28 and J is TRBJ1-3; D is uncertain. The receptor's source is a human donor who was the organ donor for an intestinal transplant. The material was unstimulated CD8+ T cells sorted from spleen or lymph node cells, obtained before transplant. The CDR3 bases are TGTGCCAGCAGTCGTTTTGGAAACACCATATATTTT. Residues: CASSRFGNTIYF.